Given below is one T cell receptor beta chain in context. Using immunoSEQ multiplex PCR, the repertoire was profiled, and TCRdb retains in-frame clones only, with some absent. The profile covers more than 200,000 clones, with around 89% appearing a single time and over 4% taken by the ten largest. The data are from a study of blood T cell repertoires in COVID-19. In the study overall: COVID-19 samples from acute and convalescent phases originated in the United States, Italy and Spain. PBMCs, B-cell-depleted T cells, or T cells were the source of the cDNA or gDNA that made up the material.

CDR3 length equals 14 residues. CDR1 and CDR2 from the germline V gene are GTSNPN and SVGIG (reference sequence). V gave up 2 bases and J gave up 6 bases, with 15 bases separating them. The receptor was derived from a woman aged 25-40 years who had recovered from COVID-19. V gene TRBV30 combines with J gene TRBJ2-3; tentatively, D is TRBD1 (6 bases). Sequencing used PBMCs or T cells enriched from blood (not recorded which). CDR3 nucleotide sequence: TGTGCCTGGAGTACAGATACCCAGGGGGATACGCAGTATTTT. Its protein product is CAWSTDTQGDTQYF. The full variable domain, completed using reference TRBV30 and TRBJ2-3, is SQTIHQWPATLVQPVGSPLSLECTVEGTSNPNLYWYRQAAGRGLQLLFYSVGIGQISSEVPQNLSASRPQDRQFILSSKKLLLSDSGFYLCAWSTDTQGDTQYFGPGTRLTVL.